This TCR beta chain was captured in a study of T cell clones after liver transplantation. Study details: Three of eight recipients were HCV-positive; others had non-autoimmune, non-viral indications.

Findings and caveats of the study: A significant post-transplant drop in circulating graft-donor-reactive CD4 TCRbeta sequences occurred in most of the 8 subjects.

Points on this clone: Its cognate antigen is unknown.

Germline V gene data show CDR1 as MDHEN and CDR2 as SYDVKM. Unmatched junction bases numbered 12, after V lost 9 bases and J lost 5 bases. The length of the CDR3 is 14 residues. TCRdb keeps only in-frame clones here, not all; method: immunoSEQ multiplex PCR. Of 65,000 to 95,000 clones listed, about four fifths are singletons. Sequencing was performed on CD4+ T cells from blood, taken before liver transplant. The rearrangement uses TRBV28 and TRBJ1-1; 7 bases are a match to TRBD1. The sequence derives from a human donor who received a liver transplant. CDR3 protein: CASQGGAKGTEAFF. The CDR3 coding sequence is TGTGCCAGTCAGGGGGGGGCGAAGGGAACTGAAGCTTTCTTT.